These 18 T cell receptor beta chains were all obtained from the same sample, sequenced in a study of blood T cell repertoires in COVID-19. This table comes from immunoSEQ multiplex PCR, and its TCRdb copy is limited to in-frame clones, with some not included. The repertoire holds a few hundred thousand clones, with over 75% as singletons. The sample consisted of PBMCs or T cells enriched from blood (not recorded which). The receptors come from a woman younger than 30 who had recovered from COVID-19.

This rearrangement joins TRBV2 to TRBJ2-1; D gene ambiguous. Deletions cut 6 bases from V and 0 bases from J, with 9 bases between. This CDR3 has 14 residues. Germline V lookup: CDR1 SNHLY, CDR2 FYNNEI. The CDR3 spells CASRDLSSYNEQFF. The CDR3 region has the DNA TGTGCCAGCAGAGACTTAAGCTCCTACAATGAGCAGTTCTTC.

V is TRBV21-1 and J is TRBJ1-1. TRBV21-1 is deemed a pseudogene. The length of the CDR3 is 15 residues. CDR3: CASRVILGRNTEAFF. The CDR3 nucleotides read TGTGCCAGCAGGGTCATTCTCGGTCGGAACACTGAAGCTTTCTTT.

The V call is TRBV28, the J call TRBJ1-5; D uncertain. From germline, CDR1 is MDHEN and CDR2 SYDVKM. V shed 3 bases and J shed 5 bases, with 11 bases lying between them. This CDR3 has 14 amino acids. The CDR3 DNA is TGTGCCAGCAGTTTGAGAGGGTTCGATCAGCCCCAGCATTTT. Residues: CASSLRGFDQPQHF.

J is TRBJ1-1 and V is TRBV5-1, with TRBD1 as a possible D gene (6 bases). Between the trimmed V and J ends, which lost 0 bases and 11 bases, there was a span of 14 bases. The CDR3 consists of 13 residues. CDR1 is SGHRS and CDR2 is YFSETQ in the germline V gene. In DNA, the CDR3 is TGCGCCAGCAGCTTGGCCGAGGGACACTATGCTTTCTTT. Amino acids: CASSLAEGHYAFF.

The genes are TRBV4-1 and TRBJ1-1; 8 bases align to TRBD1. This CDR3 contains 16 residues. The ends lost 5 bases at V and 3 bases at J; junction bases unmatched: 11. The germline V gene encodes CDR1 MGHRA and CDR2 YSYEKL. The CDR3, as DNA: TGCGCCAGCAGCTACCGGGACAGGCGTCCCTACACTGAAGCTTTCTTT. This encodes CASSYRDRRPYTEAFF.

DNA of the CDR3: TGTGCCAGCAGCAAACAGGGGACCCCCTACGAGCAGTACTTC. Its protein product is CASSKQGTPYEQYF. The V and J genes are TRBV27 and TRBJ2-7; 7 bases agree with TRBD1. The CDR3 runs to 14 residues. V gave up 6 bases and J gave up 2 bases; unmatched junction bases: 7. Germline values: CDR1 MNHEY, CDR2 SMNVEV (reference sequence).

This clone has just a few counts. This sequence joins TRBV28 and TRBJ2-1; 13 bases line up with TRBD2. Germline lookup yields CDR1 MDHEN and CDR2 SYDVKM. CDR3 length: 16 residues. Trimming took 5 bases from V and 8 from J; bases not matched to a gene: 9. CDR3 nucleotides: TGTGCCAGCAGTCCCTATACTAGCGGGAGGGCCGATGAGCAGTTCTTC. As protein: CASSPYTSGRADEQFF.

The chain has TRBV19 and TRBJ2-3; 7 positions match TRBD1. The CDR3 is 15 amino acids. The V gene end was trimmed by 6 bases and the J gene end by 2 bases; junction bases not matched to a gene: 8. Per germline, CDR1 LNHDA and CDR2 SQIVND (reference sequence). In DNA, the CDR3 is TGTGCCAGTAGAAACCCCGGACAGGCCACAGATACGCAGTATTTT. It specifies CASRNPGQATDTQYF.

This chain uses TRBV3-1 (or the pseudogene TRBV3-2) with TRBJ2-7, with 11 bases identical to TRBD2. The J segment lost 4 bases and the V segment lost 0 bases, leaving 8 bases of the junction unmatched. The CDR3 runs to 17 residues. Germline CDR1 reads LGHDT; CDR2 reads YNNKEL (reference sequence). CDR3 amino acids: CASSQDLLAGGLYEQYF. For the CDR3, the DNA is TGTGCCAGCAGCCAAGATCTTCTAGCGGGGGGCCTTTACGAGCAGTACTTC.

DNA of the CDR3: TGTGCCTGGAGTGTATCGTGGACAGGGAGGGGAACTGAAGCTTTCTTT. Translation gives CAWSVSWTGRGTEAFF. This chain uses TRBV30 with TRBJ1-1; TRBD1 aligns across 8 bases. The V and J ends lost 0 bases and 5 bases, in that order; junction bases with no gene match: 11. The CDR3 is 16 residues long. Germline V gene data show CDR1 as GTSNPN and CDR2 as SVGIG (reference sequence).

V and J are TRBV6-5 and TRBJ1-2; the D is unclear. Looked up from germline, CDR1 is MNHEY and CDR2 is SVGAGI. The CDR3 covers 14 residues. The ends were cut back, 7 bases at V and 1 base at J, with 13 bases in the middle. CDR3 DNA: TGTGCCAGCACCCCATATACGGTTAACTATGGCTACACCTTC. Its translation is CASTPYTVNYGYTF.

This rearrangement joins TRBV4-1 to TRBJ1-5; maybe TRBD1 (5 bases). V lost 3 bases, J lost 3 bases, and 9 bases lay in between. This CDR3 spans 14 amino acids. CDR1 is MGHRA and CDR2 is YSYEKL in the germline V gene. DNA of the CDR3: TGCGCCAGCAGCCAGGGGGGGGACAATCAGCCCCAGCATTTT. This encodes CASSQGGDNQPQHF.

CDR3 coding DNA: TGTGCCAGCAGCTTAGCTTTTCCGCCACAGAGGGATGAGCAGTTCTTC. It encodes CASSLAFPPQRDEQFF. This rearrangement joins TRBV7-6 to TRBJ2-1; tentatively, D is TRBD2 (5 bases). V shed 0 bases and J shed 8 bases, with 17 bases lying between them. The CDR3 is 16 amino acids. Germline CDR1 SGHVS, CDR2 FNYEAQ.

In this sample, this clone turned up a few times. This chain joins TRBV28 and TRBJ1-2, with 8 bases lining up with TRBD1. Germline V gives CDR1 MDHEN, CDR2 SYDVKM. J gave up 3 bases and V 4 bases, and 4 bases lay outside the gene matches. This CDR3 contains 14 residues. The CDR3 reads CASSSGQDDYGYTF. The CDR3 nucleotides read TGTGCCAGCAGTTCGGGACAGGACGACTATGGCTACACCTTC.

The CDR3 DNA is TGTGCCACCAGTGATTTGAGGGGGACAGGGGTATACAATGAGCAGTTCTTC. Residues: CATSDLRGTGVYNEQFF. The genes are TRBV24-1 and TRBJ2-1; TRBD1 aligns across 10 bases. The junction had 5 bases not matched to a gene; V was cut back by 0 bases and J by 4 bases. This CDR3 comprises 17 residues. Germline CDR1 and CDR2: KGHDR and SFDVKD.

The chain combines TRBV2 with TRBJ2-1, with 10 positions matching TRBD2. V shed 5 bases and J 0 bases; nucleotides not matched to a gene: 13. Germline V gene sequence: CDR1 SNHLY, CDR2 FYNNEI. There are 19 residues in the CDR3. The CDR3 DNA follows: TGTGCCAGCAGTAACTCGCCGACTAGCGGGTATGCCTCCTACAATGAGCAGTTCTTC. It translates to CASSNSPTSGYASYNEQFF.

This chain's CDR3 is CSARRGEKLFF. CDR3 nucleotides: TGCAGTGCTAGAAGAGGTGAAAAACTGTTTTTT. The chain has TRBV20-1 and TRBJ1-4; D is unclear. V dropped 2 bases and J dropped 7 bases, with 5 bases sitting between them. There are 11 residues in the CDR3. CDR1 and CDR2 from the germline V gene are DFQATT and SNEGSKA (reference sequence).

This clone was counted only a few times. The V and J genes are TRBV7-9 and TRBJ1-2; 7 positions agree with TRBD1. The CDR3 spans 13 residues. Germline loops: CDR1 SEHNR, CDR2 FQNEAQ (reference sequence). V lost 3 bases and J lost 6; bases outside the gene matches: 4. The DNA for the CDR3 is TGTGCCAGCAGCTTCCAGACAGGGAATGGCTACACCTTC. Translating gives CASSFQTGNGYTF.